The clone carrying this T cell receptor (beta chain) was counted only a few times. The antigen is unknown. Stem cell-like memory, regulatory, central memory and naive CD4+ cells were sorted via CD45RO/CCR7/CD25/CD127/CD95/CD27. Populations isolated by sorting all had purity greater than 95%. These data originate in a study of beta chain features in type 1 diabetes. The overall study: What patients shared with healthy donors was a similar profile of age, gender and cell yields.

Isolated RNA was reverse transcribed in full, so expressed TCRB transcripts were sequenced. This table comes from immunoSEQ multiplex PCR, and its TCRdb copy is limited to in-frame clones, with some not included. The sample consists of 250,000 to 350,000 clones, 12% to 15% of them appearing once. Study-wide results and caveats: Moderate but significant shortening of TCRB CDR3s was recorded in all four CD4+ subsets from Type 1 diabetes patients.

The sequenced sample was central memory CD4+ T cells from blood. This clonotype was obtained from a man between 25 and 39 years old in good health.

The CDR3 loop reads CASSLRTGQMNTIYF. DNA for the CDR3: TGTGCCAGTAGCCTTCGTACGGGACAGATGAACACCATATATTTT. V and J are TRBV2 and TRBJ1-3; 7 nucleotides agree with TRBD1. The length of the CDR3 is 15 residues. Germline CDR1 is SNHLY and CDR2 is FYNNEI. J gave up 7 bases and V 9 bases, and 15 bases lay outside the gene matches.